The 3 T cell receptor beta chains below come from one sample, sequenced in a study of blood T cell repertoires in COVID-19. Profiling relied on immunoSEQ multiplex PCR, and the TCRdb table lists in-frame clones only, not all of them. The sample carries a few hundred thousand clones, approximately 90% recorded once. Sequences were obtained from peripheral blood. All receptors derive from a young man with acute or convalescent COVID-19.

The rearrangement joins TRBV5-6 to TRBJ2-5, with 8 bases matching TRBD1. Germline V gene lookup returns CDR1 SGHDT and CDR2 YYEEEE. This CDR3 spans 14 amino acids. With V trimmed by 4 bases and J by 2 bases, 4 bases remained unmatched. CDR3 in DNA: TGTGCCAGCAGCGCCTGGGACAGGCAAGAGACCCAGTACTTC. Translation: CASSAWDRQETQYF.

This clone was picked up one time. The J gene is TRBJ1-5, the V gene TRBV9, with D perhaps matching TRBD1 (6 bases). CDR1 is SGDLS, CDR2 YYNGEE, per germline. Trimming cost V 0 bases and J 6 bases, with 7 bases left between them. The CDR3 loop spans 13 amino acids. The CDR3 sequence is CASSVVDSQPQHF. Written as DNA, the CDR3 is TGTGCCAGCAGCGTAGTGGACAGTCAGCCCCAGCATTTT.

The V call is TRBV2, the J call TRBJ2-5; 10 bases fit TRBD2. This CDR3 has 17 amino acids. CDR1 is SNHLY, CDR2 FYNNEI, per germline. V gave up 4 bases and J gave up 4 bases; unmatched junction bases: 12. CDR3 DNA sequence: TGTGCCAGCAGTGGGGTCGGGGGGACTAGCGAGGGAGAGACCCAGTACTTC. Its protein product is CASSGVGGTSEGETQYF.